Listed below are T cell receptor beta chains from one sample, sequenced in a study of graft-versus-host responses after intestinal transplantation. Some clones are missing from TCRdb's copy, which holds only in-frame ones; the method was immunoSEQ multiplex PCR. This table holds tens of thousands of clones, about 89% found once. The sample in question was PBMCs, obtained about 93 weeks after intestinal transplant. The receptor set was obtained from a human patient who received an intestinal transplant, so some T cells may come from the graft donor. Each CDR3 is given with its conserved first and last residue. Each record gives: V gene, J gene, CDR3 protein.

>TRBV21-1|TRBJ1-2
CASSKITQGAGGLPNYGYTF
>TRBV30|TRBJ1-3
CAWSSGTGNTIYF
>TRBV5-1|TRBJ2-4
CASSLTIGPPPIQYF
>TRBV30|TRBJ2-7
CAWSRGPYEQYF
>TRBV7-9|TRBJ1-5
CASSLQGLGGGNQPQHF
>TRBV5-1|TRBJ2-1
CASSLASGSSSYNEQFF
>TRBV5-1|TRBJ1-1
CASRIRVNTEAFF
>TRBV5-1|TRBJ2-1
CASSLGAGSSYNEQFF
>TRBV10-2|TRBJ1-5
CASAGHHNQPQHF
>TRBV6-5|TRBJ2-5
CASSSEGAGEETQYF
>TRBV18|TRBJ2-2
CASSPVLDTGELFF
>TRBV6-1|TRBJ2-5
CASSKMAQQETQYF
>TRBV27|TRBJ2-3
CASSLGASTASDTQYF
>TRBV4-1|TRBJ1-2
CASSERSPGGAGYGYTF
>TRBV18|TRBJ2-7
CASSPPGPYYEQYF
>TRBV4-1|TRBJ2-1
CASSQDSSVSSYNEQFF
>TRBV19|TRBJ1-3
CASSRGGNTIYF
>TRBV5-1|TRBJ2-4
CASSLGLAGIKNIQYF
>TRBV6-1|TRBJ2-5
CASKQTGGQTQYF
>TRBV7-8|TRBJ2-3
CASSLGSGGGAKDTQYF
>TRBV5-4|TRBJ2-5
CASSPFLLRGGEAETQYF
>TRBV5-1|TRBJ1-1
CASSLTAVLNTEAFF
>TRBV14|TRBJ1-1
CASSTGLNTEAFF